The 30 T cell receptor beta chains presented below share a single source sample, sequenced in a study of spatial heterogeneity in lung cancer. General observations from the study: Tumor mutation count correlated with how many alpha and beta TCRs expanded intratumorally.

TCRdb re-analysed the 5' RACE reads in MiXCR, keeping a single row per CDR3 protein. The data contain about 7,100 distinct CDR3 sequences, roughly 7% of them singletons. No antigen has been identified for these receptors. Documented time point: sample taken at primary tumor resection. The sample was lung tumor tissue, taken at surgery. Every receptor here comes from a male donor with early-stage non-small cell lung cancer.

The V and J genes are TRBV5-6 and TRBJ2-5; D gene ambiguous. CDR3 size: 13 residues. Looked up from germline, CDR1 is SGHDT and CDR2 is YYEEEE. V was clipped by 2 bases and J by 5 bases, with 10 bases between them. This CDR3 reads CASSFTSRETQYF. The CDR3 bases are TGTGCCAGCAGCTTTACGAGTAGGGAGACCCAGTACTTC.

This clonotype is labeled as medium-sized (0.01 to 0.1%). The V call is TRBV7-8, the J call TRBJ2-2; maybe TRBD1 (6 bases). Trimming took 5 bases from V and 4 from J, leaving 17 bases between them. Germline V gene lookup returns CDR1 SGHVS and CDR2 FQNEAQ. The CDR3 spans 16 residues. CDR3 region: CASSPYRVASTGELFF. As DNA, the CDR3 is TGTGCCAGCAGCCCGTACAGGGTGGCGAGCACCGGGGAGCTGTTTTTT.

Only a few counts were recorded for this clonotype. The chain employs TRBV27 and TRBJ2-1; TRBD1 is a possible D gene (6 bases). V gave up 5 bases and J gave up 2 bases, with 13 bases separating them. Germline V lookup: CDR1 MNHEY, CDR2 SMNVEV (reference sequence). The CDR3 sequence is 15 residues long. The DNA of the CDR3 is TGTGCCAGCAGTACCAGGACAGCTACCTACAATGAGCAGTTCTTC. Its protein product is CASSTRTATYNEQFF.

This clonotype was detected ten times or more. The chain recombines TRBV11-1 with TRBJ1-1, with D unclear. Germline V gene sequence: CDR1 SGHAT, CDR2 FQDESV (reference sequence). Trimming took 1 base from V and 2 from J, leaving 2 bases between them. This CDR3 region has 12 residues. CDR3 sequence reads: CASSLDNTEAFF. CDR3 sequence (DNA): TGTGCCAGCAGCTTAGACAACACTGAAGCTTTCTTT.

This clonotype has a count of ten or more. The DNA for the CDR3 is TGTGCCAGCAGCTTACTAATCGGATCCAAAAACATTCAGTACTTC. Residues: CASSLLIGSKNIQYF. The chain employs TRBV7-6 and TRBJ2-4; D is unclear. Germline V gene sequence: CDR1 SGHVS, CDR2 FNYEAQ. Deletions cut 2 bases from V and 2 bases from J, with 10 bases between. The CDR3 length is 15 residues.

This clonotype was found many times. The V gene is TRBV7-9, the J gene TRBJ2-7, with D uncertain. The CDR3 is 15 residues long. V was clipped by 5 bases and J by 5 bases, with 19 bases between them. Per the germline V gene, CDR1 is SEHNR and CDR2 is FQNEAQ (reference sequence). The CDR3 nucleotides read TGTGCCAGCAGCCCCTCTTATGGGCAACGCCACGAGCAGTACTTC. Residues: CASSPSYGQRHEQYF. Full variable domain (missing parts from reference TRBV7-9 and TRBJ2-7): DTGVSQNPRHKITKRGQNVTFRCDPISEHNRLYWYRQTLGQGPEFLTYFQNEAQLEKSRLLSDRFSAERPKGSFSTLEIQRTEQGDSAMYLCASSPSYGQRHEQYFGPGTRLTVT.

Ten or more counts support this clonotype. The chain recombines TRBV12-3 or TRBV12-4 with TRBJ2-2, with 8 bases that match TRBD2. Losses at the gene ends were 5 bases for V and 5 bases for J; bases not matched to a gene: 13. The CDR3 consists of 17 residues. CDR3 protein: CASSIRGAGVGTGELFF. Written as DNA, the CDR3 is TGTGCCAGCAGTATTAGGGGAGCGGGAGTTGGAACCGGGGAGCTGTTTTTT.

This clonotype showed up just a few times. The chain combines TRBV7-8 with TRBJ2-3; 8 nucleotides match TRBD2. The CDR3 extends over 14 amino acids. The V segment lost 10 bases and the J segment 6 bases; nucleotides outside the gene matches: 12. From germline, CDR1 is SGHVS and CDR2 FQNEAQ. CDR3: CATGIAGKGDTQYF. CDR3 nucleotides: TGTGCCACCGGGATAGCGGGAAAGGGTGATACGCAGTATTTT.

V usage is TRBV29-1 and J usage is TRBJ2-2, with D tentatively TRBD1 or TRBD2 (5 bases each). CDR1 is SQVTM and CDR2 is ANQGSEA in the germline V gene. Trimming took off 7 bases at V and 1 base at J, with 7 bases between the two ends. The CDR3 runs 12 residues. CDR3 DNA: TGCAGCGGGGGGAGGAACACCGGGGAGCTGTTTTTT. This codes for CSGGRNTGELFF.

In its sample, this clonotype was seen many times. V gene TRBV7-2 combines with J gene TRBJ2-4, with D maybe TRBD2 (5 bases). The V and J ends lost 1 base and 5 bases respectively, with 9 bases between them. CDR3 length equals 14 residues. Germline loops: CDR1 SGHTA, CDR2 FQGNSA. The CDR3 bases are TGTGCCAGCAGCTTAGGCGGCGGGCAAAACATTCAGTACTTC. The encoded protein is CASSLGGGQNIQYF. The full variable domain, with the rest looked up from reference TRBV7-2 and TRBJ2-4, is GAGVSQSPSNKVTEKGKDVELRCDPISGHTALYWYRQSLGQGLEFLIYFQGNSAPDKSGLPSDRFSAERTGGSVSTLTIQRTQQEDSAVYLCASSLGGGQNIQYFGAGTRLSVL.

This clonotype has at least ten counts. The chain carries TRBV28 and TRBJ2-6, with D perhaps given as TRBD1 or TRBD2 (5 bases each). V was shortened by 6 bases and J by 0 bases, with 12 bases between the two germline ends. Germline values: CDR1 MDHEN, CDR2 SYDVKM. The CDR3 sequence is 16 residues long. This chain's CDR3 is CASRMGPSSGANVLTF. The CDR3 nucleotides are TGTGCCAGCAGGATGGGACCGAGCTCTGGGGCCAACGTCCTGACTTTC.

Ten or more counts support this clonotype. The chain recombines TRBV19 with TRBJ2-1, with TRBD2 matching 9 bases. The V and J ends lost 3 bases and 5 bases, in that order; junction bases with no gene match: 5. Looked up from germline, CDR1 is LNHDA and CDR2 is SQIVND (reference sequence). The CDR3 sequence is 15 residues long. The CDR3 loop is CASSISGLANNEQFF. CDR3 nucleotides: TGTGCCAGTAGTATCTCGGGACTAGCTAACAATGAGCAGTTCTTC.

This clonotype was found many times. The chain carries TRBV29-1 and TRBJ2-3; 7 nucleotides match TRBD1. This CDR3 is 14 amino acids long. CDR1 is SQVTM and CDR2 is ANQGSEA in the germline V gene. Germline trimming cut 4 bases from V and 3 bases from J; bases unmatched to any gene: 7. CDR3 sequence: CSVGKGAPTDTQYF. In DNA form, the CDR3 reads TGCAGCGTTGGAAAGGGGGCTCCGACAGATACGCAGTATTTT.

This clonotype is medium-sized (0.01 to 0.1%) by share. The chain recombines TRBV12-3 or TRBV12-4 with TRBJ2-6, with unresolved D. V lost 6 bases and J 0 bases, leaving 9 bases between the germline ends. The CDR3 is made up of 15 amino acids. The CDR3 sequence is CASSLQSSGANVLTF. CDR3 DNA: TGTGCCAGCAGCCTTCAGAGCTCTGGGGCCAACGTCCTGACTTTC.

By share of the sample, this clonotype is medium-sized. The chain couples TRBV6-2 or TRBV6-3 to TRBJ2-1; 10 nucleotides align to TRBD2. Per the germline V gene, CDR1 is MNHEY and CDR2 is SVGEGT. With 6 bases clipped from V and 9 bases from J, the junction kept 11 bases outside the gene matches. The CDR3 is made up of 15 amino acids. CDR3 nucleotides: TGTGCCAGCAGGAGAAGCGGGAGGGAGTTTGGTGAGCAGTTCTTC. Encoded protein: CASRRSGREFGEQFF.

This clonotype occurred many times. The gene calls are TRBV2 and TRBJ2-6, with D perhaps TRBD1 or TRBD2 (5 bases each). V dropped 5 bases and J dropped 0 bases, with 11 bases sitting between them. The germline V gene encodes CDR1 SNHLY and CDR2 FYNNEI. The CDR3 runs 16 residues. This chain's CDR3 is CASSRDLSSGANVLTF. For the CDR3, the DNA is TGTGCCAGCAGTCGGGACCTGAGCTCTGGGGCCAACGTCCTGACTTTC.

This clonotype was observed at least ten times. V gene TRBV29-1 combines with J gene TRBJ1-2; 9 bases agree with TRBD1. Losses at the gene ends were 7 bases for V and 2 bases for J; bases not matched to a gene: 5. The CDR3 extends over 13 amino acids. CDR1 SQVTM and CDR2 ANQGSEA come from the germline V gene. CDR3: CSAWTGVNYGYTF. In nucleotides, the CDR3 is TGCAGCGCCTGGACAGGGGTAAACTATGGCTACACCTTC. Supplemented by reference TRBV29-1 and TRBJ1-2, the full variable domain reads SAVISQKPSRDICQRGTSLTIQCQVDSQVTMMFWYRQQPGQSLTLIATANQGSEATYESGFVIDKFPISRPNLTFSTLTVSNMSPEDSSIYLCSAWTGVNYGYTFGSGTRLTVV.

This clonotype appeared a single time. The chain recombines TRBV6-7 with TRBJ2-7; TRBD2 matches 10 bases. TRBV6-7 is known as an ORF, though its function is uncertain. The CDR3 has 15 amino acids. V shed 0 bases, J shed 1 base, and the junction held 0 bases outside the gene matches. The CDR3 DNA sequence: TGTGCCAGCAGTTACTCGACTAGCGGGTCCTACGAGCAGTACTTC. As protein: CASSYSTSGSYEQYF.

Of note for this clonotype: This clone may be a read error of a much larger clone one base away. V and J are TRBV9 and TRBJ2-1, with D perhaps matching TRBD2 (5 bases). The CDR3 contains 12 residues. Germline assignment: CDR1 SGDLS and CDR2 YYNGEE. Here the CDR3 DNA reads TGTGTCAGCAGCGGACCCCGTGGGGAGCAGTTCTTC. This codes for CVSSGPRGEQFF.

This clonotype was seen ten or more times. V and J are TRBV5-5 and TRBJ2-7; 10 nucleotides align to TRBD2. Germline values: CDR1 SGHKS, CDR2 YYEKEE (reference sequence). The CDR3 is 15 residues long. V shed 4 bases, J shed 5 bases, and the junction held 9 bases outside the gene matches. CDR3 in amino acids: CASSPSGTSDHEQYF. In DNA form, the CDR3 reads TGTGCCAGCAGCCCCTCCGGGACTAGCGATCACGAGCAGTACTTC. Together with reference TRBV5-5 and TRBJ2-7, the CDR3 gives the full variable domain: DAGVTQSPTHLIKTRGQQVTLRCSPISGHKSVSWYQQVLGQGPQFIFQYYEKEERGRGNFPDRFSARQFPNYSSELNVNALLLGDSALYLCASSPSGTSDHEQYFGPGTRLTVT.

This clonotype has ten or more counts. The V gene is TRBV28, the J gene TRBJ2-1; perhaps TRBD2 as D (5 bases). Trimming took off 5 bases at V and 13 bases at J, with 18 bases between the two ends. Per germline, CDR1 MDHEN and CDR2 SYDVKM. The length of the CDR3 is 13 residues. CDR3 protein: CASSTPNLGEQFF. CDR3 bases: TGTGCCAGCAGTACTCCTAATCTGGGAGAACAGTTCTTC.

This clonotype appeared many times. V and J are TRBV7-9 and TRBJ1-1; weak D call: TRBD1 (6 bases). The germline CDR1 and CDR2 sequences are SEHNR and FQNEAQ (reference sequence). Trimming left V 4 bases short and J 3 bases short, with 15 bases between. The CDR3 is made up of 15 amino acids. The CDR3 DNA follows: TGTGCCAGCAGCTCCCCCCAGGGGAGTCACACTGAAGCTTTCTTT. The encoded protein is CASSSPQGSHTEAFF.

Only a few counts were recorded for this clonotype. The gene calls are TRBV7-2 and TRBJ2-7, with D perhaps matching TRBD1 (6 bases). The germline CDR1 and CDR2 sequences are SGHTA and FQGNSA. V lost 4 bases, J lost 3 bases, and 13 bases lay in between. CDR3 length: 14 amino acids. The CDR3 nucleotides read TGTGCCAGCAGCTCCCAACAGGGAAACTACGAGCAGTACTTC. Protein sequence: CASSSQQGNYEQYF.

This clonotype occurred many times. The chain is built from TRBV12-3 or TRBV12-4 and TRBJ1-2; D call uncertain. The V end was cut by 6 bases, the J end by 7 bases, with 12 bases between. This CDR3 contains 12 residues. The CDR3 DNA reads TGTGCCAGCAGCCCCAACCTAGGTGGCTACACCTTC. It translates to CASSPNLGGYTF.

This clonotype is classed as medium-sized. The chain links TRBV7-2 to TRBJ2-1, with D possibly being TRBD1 (5 bases). The CDR3 length is 15 residues. Deletions cut 6 bases from V and 0 bases from J, with 12 bases between. Germline V CDR1 and CDR2: SGHTA, FQGNSA. CDR3 bases: TGTGCCAGCAGAATGACAGCAAGCTCCTACAATGAGCAGTTCTTC. Amino acids: CASRMTASSYNEQFF.

Judged by abundance, this clonotype is medium-sized (0.01 to 0.1%). In nucleotides, the CDR3 is TGTGCCAGCAGTTTCCAGGGGACAGGGCGGAATCAGCCCCAGCATTTT. Its translation is CASSFQGTGRNQPQHF. The chain is built from TRBV28 and TRBJ1-5; TRBD1 matches at 9 bases. Germline assignment: CDR1 MDHEN and CDR2 SYDVKM. The length of the CDR3 is 16 residues. V gave up 3 bases and J gave up 4 bases; unmatched junction bases: 7.

This clonotype occurred many times. The CDR3 sequence is CASSLPNRQSTQYF. CDR3 DNA: TGTGCCAGCAGTCTCCCCAATCGACAGTCCACCCAGTACTTC. The chain employs TRBV6-5 and TRBJ2-5, with D maybe TRBD1 (5 bases). Germline V gene data show CDR1 as MNHEY and CDR2 as SVGAGI. The V end lost 5 bases, the J end lost 8 bases, and 18 bases lay between the germline ends. CDR3 length: 14 amino acids.

This clonotype has a handful of counts. The rearrangement joins TRBV12-3 or TRBV12-4 to TRBJ1-2; D not certain. There are 15 residues in the CDR3. V was cut by 6 bases and J by 8 bases, with 22 bases left in between. Here the CDR3 reads CASSLSGLPRRGYTF. The DNA for the CDR3 is TGTGCCAGCAGCCTTAGCGGACTTCCCCGGCGGGGCTACACCTTC.

Details on this clonotype: The CDR3 does not close with the conserved phenylalanine or tryptophan, likely indicating a read error. This chain links TRBV28 with TRBJ1-2; unclear D gene. The CDR3 totals 15 residues. The germline V gene encodes CDR1 MDHEN and CDR2 SYDVKM. The CDR3 sequence is CVSLQENGRRVGYTS. The CDR3, as DNA: TGTGTCAGCCTACAAGAGAACGGCCGGCGGGTCGGCTACACCTCC.

This clonotype has ten or more counts. This chain connects TRBV7-8 to TRBJ2-1; 9 positions agree with TRBD1. Germline V gene sequence: CDR1 SGHVS, CDR2 FQNEAQ. The CDR3 is 16 residues long. The junction had 9 bases not matched to a gene; V was cut back by 5 bases and J by 4 bases. CDR3 coding DNA: TGTGCCAGCAGCCTTATGACAGGGGGGTCGTACAATGAGCAGTTCTTC. Translated, it gives CASSLMTGGSYNEQFF. Complete variable domain (other parts from reference TRBV7-8 and TRBJ2-1): GAGVSQSPRYKVAKRGQDVALRCDPISGHVSLFWYQQALGQGPEFLTYFQNEAQLDKSGLPSDRFFAERPEGSVSTLKIQRTQQEDSAVYLCASSLMTGGSYNEQFFGPGTRLTVL.